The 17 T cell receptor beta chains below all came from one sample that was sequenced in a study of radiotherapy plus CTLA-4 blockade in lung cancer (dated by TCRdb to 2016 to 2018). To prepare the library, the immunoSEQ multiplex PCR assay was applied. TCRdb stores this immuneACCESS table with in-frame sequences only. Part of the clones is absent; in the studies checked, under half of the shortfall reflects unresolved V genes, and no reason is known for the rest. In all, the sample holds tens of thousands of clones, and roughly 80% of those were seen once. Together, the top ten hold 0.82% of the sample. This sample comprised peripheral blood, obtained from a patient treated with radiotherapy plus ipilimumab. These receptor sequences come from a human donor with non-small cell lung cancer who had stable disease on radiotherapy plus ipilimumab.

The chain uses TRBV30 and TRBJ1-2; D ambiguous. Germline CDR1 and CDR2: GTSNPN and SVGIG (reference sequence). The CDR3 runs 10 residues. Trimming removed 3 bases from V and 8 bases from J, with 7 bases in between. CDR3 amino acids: CAWSGRGYTF. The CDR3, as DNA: TGTGCCTGGAGCGGGAGAGGCTACACCTTC.

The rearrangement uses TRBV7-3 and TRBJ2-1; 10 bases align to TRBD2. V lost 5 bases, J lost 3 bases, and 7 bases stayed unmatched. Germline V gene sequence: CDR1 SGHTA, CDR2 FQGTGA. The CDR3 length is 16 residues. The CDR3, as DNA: TGTGCCAGCAGCCCCAAAGCGGGAGGGGGCTACAATGAGCAGTTCTTC. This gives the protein CASSPKAGGGYNEQFF.

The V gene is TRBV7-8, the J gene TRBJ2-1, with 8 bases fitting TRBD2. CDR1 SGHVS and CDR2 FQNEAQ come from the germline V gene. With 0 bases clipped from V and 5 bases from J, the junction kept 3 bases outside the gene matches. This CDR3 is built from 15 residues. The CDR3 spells CASSLAAGGNNEQFF. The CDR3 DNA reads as TGTGCCAGCAGCTTAGCTGCGGGAGGAAACAATGAGCAGTTCTTC.

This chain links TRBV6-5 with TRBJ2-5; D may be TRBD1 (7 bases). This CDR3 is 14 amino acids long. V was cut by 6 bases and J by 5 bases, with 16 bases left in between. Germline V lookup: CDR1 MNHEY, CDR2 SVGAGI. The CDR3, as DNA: TGTGCCAGCAGGCGAACGACAGGGAGGGAGACCCAGTACTTC. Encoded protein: CASRRTTGRETQYF.

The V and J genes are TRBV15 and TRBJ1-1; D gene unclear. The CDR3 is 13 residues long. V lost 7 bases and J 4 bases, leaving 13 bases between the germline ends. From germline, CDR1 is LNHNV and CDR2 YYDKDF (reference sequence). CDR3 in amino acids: CATTLGTATEAFF. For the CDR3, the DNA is TGTGCCACCACCCTCGGTACGGCCACTGAAGCTTTCTTT.

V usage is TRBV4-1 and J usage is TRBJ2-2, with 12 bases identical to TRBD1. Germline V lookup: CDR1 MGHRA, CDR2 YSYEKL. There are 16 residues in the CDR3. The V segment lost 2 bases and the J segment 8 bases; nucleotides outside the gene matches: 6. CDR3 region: CASSQPGQGAPGELFF. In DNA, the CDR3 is TGCGCCAGCAGCCAACCGGGACAGGGGGCGCCGGGGGAGCTGTTTTTT.

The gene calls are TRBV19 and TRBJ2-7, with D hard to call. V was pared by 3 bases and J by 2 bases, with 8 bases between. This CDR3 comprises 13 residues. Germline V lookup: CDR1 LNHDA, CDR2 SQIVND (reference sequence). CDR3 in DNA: TGTGCCAGTAGTATGTTCATCGCCTACGAGCAGTACTTC. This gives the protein CASSMFIAYEQYF.

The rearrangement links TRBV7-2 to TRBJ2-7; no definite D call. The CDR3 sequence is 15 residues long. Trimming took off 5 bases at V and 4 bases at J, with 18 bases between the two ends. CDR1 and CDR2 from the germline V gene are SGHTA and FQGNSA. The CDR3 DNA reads TGTGCCAGCAGCCTGGAGAGGACGTATGCGTACGAGCAGTACTTC. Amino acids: CASSLERTYAYEQYF.

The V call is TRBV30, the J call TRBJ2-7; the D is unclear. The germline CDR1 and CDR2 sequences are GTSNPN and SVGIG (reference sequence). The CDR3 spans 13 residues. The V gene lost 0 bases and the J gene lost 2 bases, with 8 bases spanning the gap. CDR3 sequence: CAWSVDGTYEQYF. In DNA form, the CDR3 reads TGTGCCTGGAGTGTGGACGGTACCTACGAGCAGTACTTC. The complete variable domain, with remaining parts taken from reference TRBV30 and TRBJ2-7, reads SQTIHQWPATLVQPVGSPLSLECTVEGTSNPNLYWYRQAAGRGLQLLFYSVGIGQISSEVPQNLSASRPQDRQFILSSKKLLLSDSGFYLCAWSVDGTYEQYFGPGTRLTVT.

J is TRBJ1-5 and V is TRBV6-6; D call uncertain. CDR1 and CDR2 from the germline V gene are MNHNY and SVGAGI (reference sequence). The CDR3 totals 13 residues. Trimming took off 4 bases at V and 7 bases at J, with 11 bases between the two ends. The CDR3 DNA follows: TGTGCCAGCAGTTTGTCAGAGACGCAGCCCCAGCATTTT. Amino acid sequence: CASSLSETQPQHF.

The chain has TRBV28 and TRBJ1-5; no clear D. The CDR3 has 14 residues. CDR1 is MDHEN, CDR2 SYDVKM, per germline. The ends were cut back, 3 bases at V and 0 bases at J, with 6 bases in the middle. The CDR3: CASSFAISNQPQHF. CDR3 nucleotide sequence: TGTGCCAGCAGTTTTGCTATTAGCAATCAGCCCCAGCATTTT.

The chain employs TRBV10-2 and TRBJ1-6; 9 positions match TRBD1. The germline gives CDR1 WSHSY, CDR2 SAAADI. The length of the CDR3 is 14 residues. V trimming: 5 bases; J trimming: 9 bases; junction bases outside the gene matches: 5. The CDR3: CASSSGTGSSPLHF. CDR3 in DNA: TGCGCCAGCAGTTCCGGGACAGGGAGTTCACCCCTCCACTTT.

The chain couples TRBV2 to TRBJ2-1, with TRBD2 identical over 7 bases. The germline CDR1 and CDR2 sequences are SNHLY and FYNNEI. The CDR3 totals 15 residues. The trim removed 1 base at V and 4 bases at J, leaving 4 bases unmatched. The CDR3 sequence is CASSEVASGYNEQFF. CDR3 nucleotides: TGTGCCAGCAGTGAAGTGGCTAGCGGATACAATGAGCAGTTCTTC.

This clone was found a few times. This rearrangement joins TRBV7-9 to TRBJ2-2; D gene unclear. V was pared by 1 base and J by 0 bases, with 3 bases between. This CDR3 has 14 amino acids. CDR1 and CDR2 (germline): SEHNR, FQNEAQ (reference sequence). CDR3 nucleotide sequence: TGTGCCAGCAGCTTAGATCCGAACACCGGGGAGCTGTTTTTT. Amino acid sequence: CASSLDPNTGELFF.

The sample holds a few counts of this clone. This chain's CDR3 is CASSRGVSEKLFF. The CDR3 DNA reads TGTGCCAGCAGTCGGGGCGTTTCAGAAAAACTGTTTTTT. V is TRBV7-9 and J is TRBJ1-4; D is possibly TRBD1 (5 bases). This CDR3 spans 13 amino acids. V lost 6 bases, J lost 8 bases, and 13 bases lay in between. The V gene's germline CDR1 is SEHNR and CDR2 FQNEAQ (reference sequence).

The DNA for the CDR3 is TGTGCTAGTGGTTTGGGTAGAGGCACTGAAGCTTTCTTT. Protein sequence: CASGLGRGTEAFF. J is TRBJ1-1 and V is TRBV12-5; D unresolved. This CDR3 spans 13 amino acids. Per germline, CDR1 LGHNT and CDR2 FRNRAP. With 1 base removed from V and 4 bases from J, the gap between germline ends came to 7 bases. The full variable domain, in which reference TRBV12-5 and TRBJ1-1 provide the parts outside the CDR3, is DARVTQTPRHKVTEMGQEVTMRCQPILGHNTVFWYRQTMMQGLELLAYFRNRAPLDDSGMPKDRFSAEMPDATLATLKIQPSEPRDSAVYFCASGLGRGTEAFFGQGTRLTVV.

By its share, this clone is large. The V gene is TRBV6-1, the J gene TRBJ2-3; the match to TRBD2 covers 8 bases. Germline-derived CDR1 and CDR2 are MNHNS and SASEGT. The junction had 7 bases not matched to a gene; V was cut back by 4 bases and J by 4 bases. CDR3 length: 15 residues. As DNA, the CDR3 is TGTGCCAGCAGTGCTCAAGCGGGGGCCGCAGATACGCAGTATTTT. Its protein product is CASSAQAGAADTQYF.